Below, 7 T cell receptor beta chains from the same sample are listed, as sequenced in a study of T cells in Graves' hyperthyroidism and ophthalmopathy. Amplification targeted TCR beta CDR3 regions from RNA transcripts. The primer set for the first-round RT-PCR of the TCR CDR3 was HTBI. TCRdb fed the multiplex PCR reads into MiXCR, producing one record per CDR3 protein. The sample records a few hundred thousand distinct CDR3 sequences, roughly 13% being singletons. The sample consisted of blood. Every receptor here comes from a woman under 30 with Graves' hyperthyroidism.

In this sample, this clonotype turned up a few times. V and J are TRBV28 and TRBJ2-7; 7 positions match TRBD2. Germline CDR1 and CDR2: MDHEN and SYDVKM. The CDR3 totals 15 residues. V shed 6 bases and J 4 bases; nucleotides not matched to a gene: 12. This CDR3 is CASRSGGGGIYEQYF. The DNA for the CDR3 is TGTGCCAGCAGGTCTGGGGGGGGGGGAATTTACGAGCAGTACTTC.

As for this clonotype: One end of the junction is discordant with germline, which a read error may explain. This sequence joins TRBV5-4 and TRBJ2-7, with D possibly being TRBD1 (6 bases). The CDR3 has 15 amino acids. The germline V gene encodes CDR1 SGHNT and CDR2 YYREEE (reference sequence). The CDR3 nucleotides read TGTACCAGCAGCTTGGCCCCAGGGGCGGCATACGAGCAGTACTTC. Translated, it gives CTSSLAPGAAYEQYF.

This clonotype has a count of ten or more. V is TRBV5-8 and J is TRBJ2-1, with 10 positions matching TRBD2. CDR3 size: 14 residues. V gave up 2 bases and J gave up 5 bases; unmatched junction bases: 1. Germline loops: CDR1 SGHTS, CDR2 YDEGEE. The CDR3 here is CASSFGLADNEQFF. The CDR3 DNA follows: TGTGCCAGCAGCTTTGGACTAGCGGACAATGAGCAGTTCTTC.

This clonotype was seen only a few times. A read error may explain this, as a much larger clone is one base away. The chain uses TRBV27 and TRBJ2-7; 7 bases match TRBD2. This CDR3 is 13 amino acids long. Germline CDR1 is MNHEY and CDR2 is SMNVEV (reference sequence). CDR3 DNA sequence: TGTGCCAGCAGTTTATCGGGAGGGGTCGAGCAGTGCTTC. Its translation: CASSLSGGVEQCF.

The V and J genes are TRBV19 and TRBJ2-3; D is undetermined. CDR3 length: 14 residues. In germline, CDR1 is LNHDA, CDR2 SQIVND (reference sequence). V was pared by 0 bases and J by 9 bases, with 13 bases between. CDR3 sequence: CASSIDDFVGTQYF. The CDR3 nucleotides are TGTGCCAGTAGTATAGATGATTTTGTGGGGACGCAGTATTTT.

The gene calls are TRBV20-1 and TRBJ2-7, with 8 bases identical to TRBD2. Germline loops: CDR1 DFQATT, CDR2 SNEGSKA (reference sequence). Trimming took 3 bases from V and 0 from J; bases not matched to a gene: 4. The CDR3 contains 14 residues. The CDR3 DNA sequence: TGCAGTGCTAGTTTAGCGGGAAGCTCCTACGAGCAGTACTTC. Amino acid sequence: CSASLAGSSYEQYF.

This chain uses TRBV15 with TRBJ1-1, with D possibly matching TRBD1 (5 bases). CDR3 length: 14 residues. The V end lost 7 bases, the J end lost 1 base, and 13 bases lay between the germline ends. Germline values: CDR1 LNHNV, CDR2 YYDKDF (reference sequence). CDR3 coding DNA: TGTGCCACCACACGTGGGGGGAGGAACACTGAAGCTTTCTTT. Translated, it gives CATTRGGRNTEAFF.